The 4 T cell receptor beta chains below all came from one sample that was sequenced in a study of Ad26.COV2.S vaccination and SARS-CoV-2 variants. Described treatment: roughly 19 received Ad26.COV2.S at low or high dose, single or two shots; 5 received placebo; per-sample allocation not given. Sampling happened 63 days after the first vaccine or placebo injection. Some clones are missing from TCRdb's copy, which holds only in-frame ones; the method was immunoSEQ multiplex PCR. The sample comprises around 380,000 clones, about nine tenths of which are singletons, and more than 3% rests with the top ten. Sequencing used peripheral blood, obtained in a trial of Ad26.COV2.S vaccine versus placebo. All receptors come from a person between 18 and 65 years old who received the Ad26.COV2.S COVID-19 vaccine or a placebo.

As DNA, the CDR3 is TGTGCCAGCAGCTTAAACGCAGGGGGCGCCGGGACTTTCTTT. Translation gives CASSLNAGGAGTFF. V gene TRBV7-2 combines with J gene TRBJ1-1, with 8 bases matching TRBD1. V shed 2 bases and J 12 bases; nucleotides not matched to a gene: 11. This CDR3 comprises 14 residues. Germline V gene lookup returns CDR1 SGHTA and CDR2 FQGNSA.

The V call is TRBV6-2 or TRBV6-3, the J call TRBJ2-3, with D tentatively TRBD1 or TRBD2 (5 bases each). Between the trimmed V and J ends, which lost 1 base and 2 bases, there was a span of 10 bases. The CDR3 is 15 residues long. Germline V gene data show CDR1 as MNHEY and CDR2 as SVGEGT. The CDR3 region is CASSYLGTDTDTQYF. The CDR3 DNA is TGTGCCAGCAGTTACTTAGGGACGGACACAGATACGCAGTATTTT.

The chain joins TRBV3-1 (or the pseudogene TRBV3-2) to TRBJ1-3; unclear D gene. Germline lookup yields CDR1 LGHDT and CDR2 YNNKEL (reference sequence). V lost 2 bases and J 3 bases, leaving 5 bases between the germline ends. The CDR3 loop spans 13 amino acids. DNA for the CDR3: TGTGCCAGCAGCCAAAGGGATGGAAACACCATATATTTT. Its protein product is CASSQRDGNTIYF.

A word on this clone: The sample carries other DNA sequences with the same CDR3. The V call is TRBV19, the J call TRBJ2-2; no clear D gene. Germline loops: CDR1 LNHDA, CDR2 SQIVND (reference sequence). This CDR3 has 15 amino acids. Trimming stripped 1 base from V and 1 base from J, with 7 bases between. The CDR3 region is CASSIGTGNTGELFF. The CDR3 region has the DNA TGTGCCAGTAGTATAGGGACGGGGAACACCGGGGAGCTGTTTTTT.